This entry describes one T cell receptor (beta chain). Authors' data handling: Amplification from reference gene primers served as the basis for estimated nucleated cell counts. Clones were sequenced by immunoSEQ multiplex PCR, and TCRdb holds only the in-frame ones, with some missing. The DNA gave D and trimming, while V, J and clone size come from that table. The sample lists roughly 250,000 clones, about 87% seen once, with roughly 3.3% in the top ten. The sample is drawn from a study of blood T cell repertoires in COVID-19. Looking at the study overall: Both acute and convalescent COVID-19 samples were obtained from the United States, Italy and Spain.

There are 18 residues in the CDR3. Trimming stripped 4 bases from V and 0 bases from J, with 22 bases between. Germline lookup yields CDR1 SGHRS and CDR2 YFSETQ. The material sequenced was peripheral blood. This TCR was sampled from a woman aged 40 to 50 with acute or convalescent COVID-19. The rearrangement joins TRBV5-1 to TRBJ1-2, with D possibly TRBD1 on 5 matching bases. The DNA for the CDR3 is TGCGCCAGCAGCCTGCGCCCCACCATGACAGAAGCTAACTATGGCTACACCTTC. Translating it yields CASSLRPTMTEANYGYTF.